This T cell receptor (beta chain) derives from a study of cytomegalovirus exposure and HLA in healthy donors. This CDR3 has 13 amino acids. Trimming removed 8 bases from V and 5 bases from J; junction bases left unmatched: 5. Germline V gives CDR1 SNHLY, CDR2 FYNNEI. This clone was counted between two and nine times. Primers: 60 Vbeta forward and 13 Jbeta reverse. Sequenced by immunoSEQ multiplex PCR; TCRdb stores in-frame clones only, minus some. The sample holds more than 100,000 clones; approximately 80% are singletons and the top ten take about 1.5%. The sequenced material came from PBMCs. This chain links TRBV2 with TRBJ1-1; 10 nucleotides match TRBD1. This TCR was sampled from a woman aged 18-29 years in good health and CMV-seronegative. The CDR3 DNA is TGTGCCAGCGACAGGGGGCGCGGGACTGAAGCTTTCTTT. Protein product: CASDRGRGTEAFF.